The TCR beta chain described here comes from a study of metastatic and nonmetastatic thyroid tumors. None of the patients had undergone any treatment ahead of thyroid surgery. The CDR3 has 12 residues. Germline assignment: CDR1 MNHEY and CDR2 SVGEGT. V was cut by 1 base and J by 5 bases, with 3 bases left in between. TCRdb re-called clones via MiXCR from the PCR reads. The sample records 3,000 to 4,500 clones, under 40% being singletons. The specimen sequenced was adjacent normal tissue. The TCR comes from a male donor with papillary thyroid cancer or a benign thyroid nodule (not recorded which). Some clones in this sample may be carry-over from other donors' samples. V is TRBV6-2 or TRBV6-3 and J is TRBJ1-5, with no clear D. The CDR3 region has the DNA TGTGCCAGCAGTTACTGGGATCAGCCCCAGCATTTT. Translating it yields CASSYWDQPQHF.